This T cell receptor (beta chain) was retrieved from a study of blood T cell repertoires in COVID-19. As for the study in general: Italy, Spain and the United States were the sources of the convalescent and acute COVID-19 samples. PBMCs, B-cell-depleted T cells, or T cells were the source of the cDNA or gDNA that made up the material.

This clone showed up just once. Original handling: The authors estimated nucleated cell counts from reference gene primer amplification. Profiled with immunoSEQ multiplex PCR; TCRdb holds only in-frame clones, not every one. V and J calls and clone size come straight from that table; D and trimming were deduced from the DNA. The data contain 150,000 or so clones, more than 75% of them singletons. Seattle participants joined during active infection and were tracked over time. CDR3 length: 14 residues. V trimming: 8 bases; J trimming: 3 bases; junction bases outside the gene matches: 4. Germline lookup yields CDR1 MNHEY and CDR2 SVGAGI.

Sample: peripheral blood. V and J are TRBV6-5 and TRBJ1-4; TRBD1 matches at 9 bases. The TCR was taken from a woman in her 70s with COVID-19, enrolled during active disease. CDR3 sequence (DNA): TGTGCCAGCGGCTGGACAGGGGCTAATGAAAAACTGTTTTTT. This codes for CASGWTGANEKLFF.